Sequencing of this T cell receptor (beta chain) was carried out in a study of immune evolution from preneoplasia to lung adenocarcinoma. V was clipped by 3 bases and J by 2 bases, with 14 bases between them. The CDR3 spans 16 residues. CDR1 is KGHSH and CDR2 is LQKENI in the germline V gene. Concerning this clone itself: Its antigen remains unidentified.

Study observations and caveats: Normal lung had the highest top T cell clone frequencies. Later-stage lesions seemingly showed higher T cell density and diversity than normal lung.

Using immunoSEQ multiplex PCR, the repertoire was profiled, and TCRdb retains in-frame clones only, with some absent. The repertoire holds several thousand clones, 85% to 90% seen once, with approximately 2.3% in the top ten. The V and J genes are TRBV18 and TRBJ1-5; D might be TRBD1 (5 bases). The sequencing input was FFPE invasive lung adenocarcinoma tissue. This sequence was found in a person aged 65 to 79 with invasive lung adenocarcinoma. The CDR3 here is CASSPKAGKGNQPQHF. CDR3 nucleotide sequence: TGTGCCAGCTCACCGAAGGCAGGGAAAGGCAATCAGCCCCAGCATTTT.